Reported below is one T cell receptor beta chain. Its antigen is not known. V was pared by 3 bases and J by 2 bases, with 11 bases between. The CDR3 is 15 amino acids. Germline V gene lookup returns CDR1 WNHNN and CDR2 SYGVQD (reference sequence). These data are taken from a study of long-term antiretroviral therapy in people with HIV. The wider study: Collection dates of the earliest samples fall about a decade before the 2015 immediate-ART recommendation.

Sequencing used immunoSEQ v3.0 at survey level. It was roughly 40,000-55,000 T-cell genomes per sample that sequencing targeted. The method was immunoSEQ multiplex PCR; TCRdb's version includes in-frame clones alone and lacks a portion of them. Of about 28,000 clones listed, roughly 90% were seen once; the top ten hold 0.9% to 1.2%. Broader study findings: HIV repertoires had narrower CDR3 length ranges than controls. Regardless of time point, clones expanded before ART dominated the repertoire.

The origin of this receptor is a man aged 50-60 years with HIV. Sequencing used unsorted PBMCs, obtained 2 years after starting antiretroviral therapy. V usage is TRBV10-1 and J usage is TRBJ2-1; possible D gene TRBD1, 5 bases. The CDR3 is CASSETVGAYNEQFF. The CDR3 nucleotides read TGCGCCAGCAGTGAAACAGTAGGGGCCTACAATGAGCAGTTCTTC.